A few counts support the clone carrying this TCR beta chain. The antigen remains undetermined. In germline, CDR1 is LGHNA, CDR2 YSLEER. V shed 3 bases and J shed 6 bases, with 9 bases lying between them. The CDR3 spans 13 residues. The data belong to a study of response to subunit inactivated influenza vaccine. TCRdb re-derived calls from the RT-PCR reads in MiXCR, one entry per CDR3 protein. The profile shows around 190,000 distinct CDR3 sequences, around 14% of them singletons. Study results and caveats: T cells newly recruited by each seasonal influenza vaccination are few, the authors suggested.

The specimen comprised CD8+ T cells sorted from PBMCs, sampled about 5 days after vaccination. The receptor comes from a man in his fifties who received an inactivated influenza vaccine. The chain carries TRBV4-3 and TRBJ2-4; D is ambiguous. CDR3 amino acids: CASSQGSTNIQYF. CDR3 DNA: TGCGCCAGCAGCCAGGGCTCAACAAACATTCAGTACTTC.